The clone carrying this T cell receptor beta chain was counted many times. Its antigen is unidentified. Germline CDR1 is SGHVS and CDR2 is FQNEAQ. The trim removed 3 bases at V and 4 bases at J, leaving 7 bases unmatched. The CDR3 consists of 15 residues. TCRdb processed the RT-PCR reads anew with MiXCR; each CDR3 protein has one entry. This table has roughly 570,000 distinct CDR3 sequences, 11% to 15% appearing once. The data derive from a study of response to subunit inactivated influenza vaccine. General study findings and limits: After each seasonal influenza vaccination, few new T cells are recruited, the authors suggested.

The chain links TRBV7-8 to TRBJ2-3; TRBD1 matches at 7 bases. Sequences were derived from PBMCs from blood, sampled 11 to 12 days after vaccination. The clonotype was recovered from a man between 50 and 59 years old who received an inactivated influenza vaccine. CDR3 nucleotide sequence: TGTGCCAGCAGCTTCGACAGGGTTGGGGCAGATACGCAGTATTTT. Encoded protein: CASSFDRVGADTQYF. The variable domain in full, with the rest retrieved from reference TRBV7-8 and TRBJ2-3, is GAGVSQSPRYKVAKRGQDVALRCDPISGHVSLFWYQQALGQGPEFLTYFQNEAQLDKSGLPSDRFFAERPEGSVSTLKIQRTQQEDSAVYLCASSFDRVGADTQYFGPGTRLTVL.